This T cell receptor (beta chain) was retrieved from a study of shared clonotypes between healthy human individuals. V gave up 5 bases and J gave up 1 base, with 19 bases separating them. This CDR3 spans 16 amino acids. The germline V gene encodes CDR1 SGHRS and CDR2 YFSETQ. Deep was the level at which the assay was run. For every subset, genomic DNA was evenly distributed across several immunoSEQ plates. The data were produced by immunoSEQ multiplex PCR, yet TCRdb's version contains in-frame clones alone and is incomplete. The repertoire holds 630,000 or so clones, with 95% to 98% as singletons. To note about this clone: Its antigen is not identified.

The study, taken as a whole, reports: Even with large depth, rarefaction showed that sorted-subset sequencing was incomplete.

The naive CD8 fraction comprised CD45RO-negative cells positively selected for CCR7 and excluded terminally differentiated effector memory CD45RA+ cells. Every donor was a Caucasian adult from Nashville, Tennessee. Sequenced sample: naive CD8+ T cells sorted from blood. The sequence came from a man younger than 45 in good health. This chain joins TRBV5-1 and TRBJ2-7; D may be TRBD2 (6 bases). CDR3 in amino acids: CASRGGTRLSSYEQYF. CDR3 DNA sequence: TGCGCCAGCAGGGGGGGTACCCGCTTATCTTCCTACGAGCAGTACTTC. Full variable domain (remainder filled in from reference TRBV5-1 and TRBJ2-7): KAGVTQTPRYLIKTRGQQVTLSCSPISGHRSVSWYQQTPGQGLQFLFEYFSETQRNKGNFPGRFSGRQFSNSRSEMNVSTLELGDSALYLCASRGGTRLSSYEQYFGPGTRLTVT.